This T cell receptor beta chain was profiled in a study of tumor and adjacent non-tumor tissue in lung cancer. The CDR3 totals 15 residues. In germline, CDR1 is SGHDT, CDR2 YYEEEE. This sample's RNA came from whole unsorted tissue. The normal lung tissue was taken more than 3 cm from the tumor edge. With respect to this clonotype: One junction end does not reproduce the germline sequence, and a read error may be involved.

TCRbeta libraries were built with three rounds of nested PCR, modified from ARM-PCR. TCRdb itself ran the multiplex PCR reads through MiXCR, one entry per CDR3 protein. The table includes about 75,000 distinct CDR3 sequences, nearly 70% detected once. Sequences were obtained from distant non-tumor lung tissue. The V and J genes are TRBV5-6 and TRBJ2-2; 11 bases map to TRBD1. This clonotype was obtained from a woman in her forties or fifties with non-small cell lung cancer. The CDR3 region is CASSGDRGYTRELFF. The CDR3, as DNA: TGTGCCAGCAGCGGGGACAGGGGGTACACCCGGGAACTGTTTTTT.